This TCR beta chain is drawn from a study of cytomegalovirus exposure and HLA in healthy donors (dated by TCRdb to the late 2010s). For the study in its entirety: According to an earlier analysis of 587 of the donors, about 179 million T cells yielded roughly 110 million unique TCR beta sequences and about 300 Gb of sequence data. An early release covering just under 650 HLA-typed donors comprised approximately 300 gigabases of sequencing data and roughly 86 million unique TCR sequences. The genetic ancestry cluster associated with self-reported Caucasian donors included 81% of the approximately 400 genotyped donors. The study was designed to test whether signatures of past pathogen exposure could be identified by cataloging public T cell receptors. Using immunosequencing, the study profiled T cell repertoires from about 650 subjects and related those repertoires to cytomegalovirus serostatus. In addition to the first cohort of hundreds of subjects, a separate validation cohort of 120 different subjects was used. The study combined high-throughput TCR immunosequencing, statistical association of individual TCRs with disease status, and machine learning to predict cytomegalovirus infection status. A later analysis re-analyzed previously published TCR beta repertoires from approximately 670 donors and added high-resolution HLA genotyping to study TCR occurrence patterns. The later analysis used no new phenotypic data to find candidate immune exposures, relying instead on TCR beta sequences and their occurrence across donors. In an earlier analysis of over 550 of the donors, high-throughput TCR beta sequencing was used to judge whether each TCR beta V gene segment behaved as functional or pseudogenic. Donor age, sex, ethnicity and CMV serostatus were compiled together with the repertoire data. In a later genetic analysis, genome-wide SNP genotypes for 398 of the 666 donors were used, and that subset was treated as a discovery cohort. Every repertoire in the discovery cohort had been generated on one and the same sequencing platform. Class I and class II HLA loci were covered by the typing at four-digit resolution. The number of donors typed differed by locus, with about 629-630 for A, B, C, DRB1 and DQB1, around 500 for DQA1, under 610 for DPA1, and some 440 for DPB1. Five DR-DQ haplotypes were handled as single units for association and clustering because linkage in the cohort was strong. On average, roughly 240,000 unique TCR beta nucleotide sequences were sequenced per donor among some 430 genotyped donors of the cohort, with roughly 20% of those sequences being non-productive. Points the paper makes about the study in general: The authors suggested that the approach could potentially be generalized to other disease states and immunological phenotypes. In a later analysis, 16,951 TCR beta sequences were associated with specific HLA alleles at a false discovery rate of 0.05. A group of highly shared sequence variants was considered likely to be a technical artifact of the sequencing pipeline. In a later analysis, the rate of TCR association differed among HLA loci, with DRB1 alleles having the most associated TCRs and HLA-C alleles having the fewest. Only TCR beta chains were sequenced in this cohort, and the absence of alpha or paired-chain data limited detectable features. In a later genetic analysis, fewer N-insertions in productive TCRs were reported among donors in an Asian-associated ancestry cluster than the roughly 700-donor mean. A later analysis reported that several top co-occurrence clusters appeared linked to parvovirus B19, influenza, CMV and Epstein-Barr virus. The study gave a list of roughly 150 TCR beta chains associated with cytomegalovirus. CMV serostatus was the only immune exposure information available for the cohort. When HLA alleles, especially DR and DQ, strongly co-occurred, attributing TCR associations to individual alleles was difficult. A later genetic analysis associated a missense DCLRE1C variant with V-gene and J-gene trimming of TCR beta chains, and an independent cohort replicated the association. A later analysis found that most CMV-associated TCR beta chains appeared HLA-restricted, with HLA associations seemingly driven largely by CMV exposure. Presence/absence analyses assumed roughly uniform sequencing depth across donors, an assumption that may not hold. In vitro tests confirmed that a few of the cytomegalovirus-associated TCR beta chains recognize cytomegalovirus antigens. Most TCR sequences were observed very rarely across donors, whereas some public TCRs were present in many individuals. In an earlier analysis of 587 of the donors, most TCR beta V segments appeared in productive rearrangements about 90% or about 30% of the time, broadly matching IMGT annotations. Because counts were too low, fewer than 20 rarely observed V segments, including chromosome 9 orphons, were excluded from the earlier analysis of several hundred of the donors. HLA typing was unavailable for some donors at each locus, so association tests used only the typed subset. The classifier was reported to diagnose cytomegalovirus status with high specificity and sensitivity in both the original cohort and the validation cohort. In a later analysis, HLA-associated TCR beta chains were found to be more clonally expanded and to have lower generation probabilities than equally common non-associated chains. A further reported finding was that TCR beta sequences accurately predicted the HLA-A and HLA-B alleles for most subjects in the first cohort. Correlated functional status among segregating V segments might reflect linkage disequilibrium, but an unknown experimental factor could not be ruled out.

The cohort consisted of approximately 670 healthy bone marrow donors. Cohort members were all nominally healthy when sampled, although unrecorded immune exposures were likely present. The donor was CMV seropositive and belonged to the group of some 290 seropositive cohort members. A peripheral blood sample was provided by each donor, and peripheral blood mononuclear cells were used for TCR beta sequencing. Genomic DNA extraction from the blood cell samples was performed with the Qiagen DNeasy Blood Extraction Kit. As for this clone: The clone's antigen remains unknown. Base qualities are not at hand, and no much larger clone is one base apart.

Library generation was performed with the immunoSEQ multiplex PCR assay. For the multiplex PCR, a mixture combining 60 forward primers for TCR Vbeta segments and 13 reverse primers for TCR Jbeta segments was used. The CDR3 region of rearranged TCR beta genes was amplified from genomic DNA by a multiplex PCR assay. On the Illumina HiSeq System, the amplified TCR beta libraries were sequenced as 87-base-pair reads. The paper's processing steps were these. In a later analysis, tens of millions of unique TCR beta chains were counted across the roughly 700 repertoires, and roughly 11 million of these chains were shared by at least two donors. A nearest-neighbor algorithm error-corrected the raw reads and collapsed the reads into unique sequences, merging closely related sequences to remove PCR and sequencing errors. Alignment of CDR3 sequences to IMGT reference sequences was used to assign V, D and J gene segments. Each retained sequence needed at least a six-nucleotide match to both a V gene segment and a J gene segment. A rearrangement counted as productive if the CDR3 had no stop codons and remained in frame with V and J, and every other rearrangement counted as non-productive. Following IMGT convention, CDR3 was defined as the stretch from the second conserved V-encoded cysteine to the conserved J-encoded phenylalanine. The earlier analysis of about 590 of the donors excluded sequences that lacked an unambiguous match to a single V gene segment. In an earlier analysis of around 590 of the donors, a V segment was called functional when productive rearrangements were above 56.7%, and segregating when the standard deviation between donors exceeded 5%. A statistical classification framework was developed to diagnose cytomegalovirus status using the catalog of TCR beta chain sequences. In a later analysis, V and J genes were assigned by comparing TCR nucleotide sequences against IMGT/GENE-DB human TR gene sequences. Using the TCRdist pipeline, a later analysis assigned CDR3 sequences along with most-parsimonious VDJ recombination scenarios. A later analysis defined each TCR beta chain by its CDR3 amino acid sequence plus V-gene family, and excluded reads lacking a unique V-gene family. A later analysis removed 550 to 650 highly shared, low-generation-probability nucleotide sequences to deal with suspected cross-contamination and a sequencing artifact. In a later analysis, a clonal expansion index for each public chain was calculated from normalized within-repertoire ranks of inferred template counts. In a later analysis, generation probabilities were computed with a VDJ recombination model fitted to out-of-frame rearrangements, and the resulting probabilities were checked against IGoR. Hypergeometric tests were used in a later analysis to score TCR-TCR, TCR-HLA and TCR-CMV co-occurrence, with a repertoire-size bias correction applied to the TCR pairs. False discovery rates were estimated in a later analysis by permuting HLA or CMV assignments 20 times. In a later analysis, co-occurring TCRs were grouped using DBSCAN, and TCRdist sequence similarity was added for clustering within HLA-allele-positive subsets. Co-occurrence clustering excluded repertoires with fewer than 30,000 or more than 120,000 public chains, plus five with anomalous nucleotide sharing. What TCRdb holds here is the immuneACCESS table cut down to in-frame rearrangements. Part of the clones is not present; checked against another copy, under half of the missing clones reflect an unresolved V gene, and the others are unexplained. V and J calls plus clone size are reproduced from that table; the DNA served to infer D and trimming. This sample gives 80,000 to 100,000 clones in total; roughly 73% of them show up just once. The ten largest account for around 6.6% of the sample.

The source of this sequence is a man aged 50 to 60 in good health and CMV-seropositive. The sequenced sample consisted of PBMCs.

The nucleotides are TGTGCCAGCAGCTCCCGAAAGGCAGGCGAAGAGACCCAGTACTTC. The resulting protein is CASSSRKAGEETQYF. Rearrangement joined TRBV9 to TRBJ2-5, with no D gene named confidently. V drops 4 bases and J drops 3 bases, leaving 16 bases in between. Spanning cysteine to phenylalanine, the CDR3 consists of 15 amino acids. Left in the record is the CDR3 DNA by itself, 45 bases read in frame from the first base. Sequences SGDLS (CDR1) and YYNGEE (CDR2) are obtained from the germline V gene.